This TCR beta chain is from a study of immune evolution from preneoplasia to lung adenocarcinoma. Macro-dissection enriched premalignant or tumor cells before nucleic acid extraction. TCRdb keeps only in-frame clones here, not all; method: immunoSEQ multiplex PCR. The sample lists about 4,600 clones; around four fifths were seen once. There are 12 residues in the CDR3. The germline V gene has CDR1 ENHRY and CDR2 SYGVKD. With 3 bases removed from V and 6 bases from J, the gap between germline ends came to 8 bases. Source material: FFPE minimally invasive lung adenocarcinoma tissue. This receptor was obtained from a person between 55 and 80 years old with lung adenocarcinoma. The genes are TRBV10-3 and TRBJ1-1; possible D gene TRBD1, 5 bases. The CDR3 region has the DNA TGTGCCATCAGTGAAAGGGGAGCTGAAGCTTTCTTT. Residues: CAISERGAEAFF.